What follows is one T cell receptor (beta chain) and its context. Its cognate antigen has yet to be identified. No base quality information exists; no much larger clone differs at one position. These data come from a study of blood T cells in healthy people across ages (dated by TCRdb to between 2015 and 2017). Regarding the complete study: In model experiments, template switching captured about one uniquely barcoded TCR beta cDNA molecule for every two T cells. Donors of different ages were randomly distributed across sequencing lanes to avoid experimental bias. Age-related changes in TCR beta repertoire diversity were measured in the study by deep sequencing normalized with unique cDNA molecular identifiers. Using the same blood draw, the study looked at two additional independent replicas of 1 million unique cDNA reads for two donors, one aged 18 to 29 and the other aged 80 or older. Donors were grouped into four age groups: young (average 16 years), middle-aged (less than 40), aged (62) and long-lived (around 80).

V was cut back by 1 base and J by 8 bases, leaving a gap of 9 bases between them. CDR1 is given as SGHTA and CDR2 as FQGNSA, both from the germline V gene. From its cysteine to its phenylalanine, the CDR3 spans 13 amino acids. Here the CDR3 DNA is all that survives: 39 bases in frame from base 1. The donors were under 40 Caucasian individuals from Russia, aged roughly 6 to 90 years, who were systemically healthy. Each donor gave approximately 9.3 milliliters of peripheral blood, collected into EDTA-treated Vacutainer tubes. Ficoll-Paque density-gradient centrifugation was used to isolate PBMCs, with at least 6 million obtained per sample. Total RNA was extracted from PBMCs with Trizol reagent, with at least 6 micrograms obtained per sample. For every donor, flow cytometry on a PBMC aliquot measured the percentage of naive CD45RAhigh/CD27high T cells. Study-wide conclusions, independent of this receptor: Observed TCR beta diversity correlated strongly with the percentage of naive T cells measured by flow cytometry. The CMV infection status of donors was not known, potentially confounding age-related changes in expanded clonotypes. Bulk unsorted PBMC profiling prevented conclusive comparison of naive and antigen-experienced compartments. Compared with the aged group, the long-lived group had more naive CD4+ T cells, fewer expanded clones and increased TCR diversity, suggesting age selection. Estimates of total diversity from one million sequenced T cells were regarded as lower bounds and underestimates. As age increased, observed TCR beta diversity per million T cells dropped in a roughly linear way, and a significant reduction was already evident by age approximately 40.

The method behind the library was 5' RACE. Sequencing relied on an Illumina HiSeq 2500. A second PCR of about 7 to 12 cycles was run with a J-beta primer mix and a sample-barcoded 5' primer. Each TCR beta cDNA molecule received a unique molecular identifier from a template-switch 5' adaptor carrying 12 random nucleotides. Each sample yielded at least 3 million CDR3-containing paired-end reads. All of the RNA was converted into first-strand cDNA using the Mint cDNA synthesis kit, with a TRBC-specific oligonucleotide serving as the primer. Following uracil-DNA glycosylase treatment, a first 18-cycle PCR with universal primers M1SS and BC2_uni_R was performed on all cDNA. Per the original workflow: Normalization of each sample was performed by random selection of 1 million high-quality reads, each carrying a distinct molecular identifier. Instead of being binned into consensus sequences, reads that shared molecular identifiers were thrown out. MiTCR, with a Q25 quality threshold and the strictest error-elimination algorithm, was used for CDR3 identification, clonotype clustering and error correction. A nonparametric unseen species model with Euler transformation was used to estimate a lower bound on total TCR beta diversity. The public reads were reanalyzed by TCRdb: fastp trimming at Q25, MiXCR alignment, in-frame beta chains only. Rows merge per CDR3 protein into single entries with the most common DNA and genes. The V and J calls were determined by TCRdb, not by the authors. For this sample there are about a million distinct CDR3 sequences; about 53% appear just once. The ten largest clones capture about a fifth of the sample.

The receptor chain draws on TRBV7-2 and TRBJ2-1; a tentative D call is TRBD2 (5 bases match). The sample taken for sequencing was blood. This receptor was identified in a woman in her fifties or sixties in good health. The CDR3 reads CASSLVKGDEQFF. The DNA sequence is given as TGTGCCAGCAGCTTAGTGAAGGGAGATGAGCAGTTCTTC.